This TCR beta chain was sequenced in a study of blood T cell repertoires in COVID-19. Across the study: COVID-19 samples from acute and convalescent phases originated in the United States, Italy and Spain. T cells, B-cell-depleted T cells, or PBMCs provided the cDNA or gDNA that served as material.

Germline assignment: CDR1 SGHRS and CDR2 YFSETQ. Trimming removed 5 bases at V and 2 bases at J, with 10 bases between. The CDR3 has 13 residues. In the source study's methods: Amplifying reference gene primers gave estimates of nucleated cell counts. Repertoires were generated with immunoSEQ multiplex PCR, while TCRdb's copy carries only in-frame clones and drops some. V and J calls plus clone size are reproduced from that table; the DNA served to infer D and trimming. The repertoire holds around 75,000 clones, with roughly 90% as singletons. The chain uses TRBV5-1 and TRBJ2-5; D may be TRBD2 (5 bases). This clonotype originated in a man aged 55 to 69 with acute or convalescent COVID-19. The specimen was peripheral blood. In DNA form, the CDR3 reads TGCGCCAGCAGTTATAAGCGGCAAGAGACCCAGTACTTC. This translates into CASSYKRQETQYF.